This entry lists 22 T cell receptor beta chains sequenced from one sample in a study of T cells in Graves' hyperthyroidism and ophthalmopathy. RNA transcripts provided the source from which TCR beta CDR3 regions were amplified. The TCR CDR3 was amplified in a first-round RT-PCR using the HTBI primer set. One entry per CDR3 protein results from TCRdb running MiXCR on the multiplex PCR reads. The profile shows around 570,000 distinct CDR3 sequences, less than 20% of them singletons. Sample: blood. These receptors were collected from a middle-aged man with Graves' ophthalmopathy.

This clonotype showed up just a few times. This rearrangement joins TRBV9 to TRBJ2-1; D might be TRBD2 (7 bases). Germline lookup yields CDR1 SGDLS and CDR2 YYNGEE. The V end lost 0 bases, the J end lost 7 bases, and 14 bases lay between the germline ends. The CDR3 is 15 residues long. DNA for the CDR3: TGTGCCAGCAGCGTAGTCGGGGGGCCCCCAAATGAGCAGTTCTTC. Translation gives CASSVVGGPPNEQFF.

This clonotype was detected ten times or more. V usage is TRBV14 and J usage is TRBJ2-1, with 10 bases matching TRBD1. With 3 bases clipped from V and 8 bases from J, the junction kept 7 bases outside the gene matches. Germline V gives CDR1 SGHDN, CDR2 FVKESK. CDR3 size: 15 residues. Here the CDR3 reads CASSQRDRGNDEQFF. CDR3 nucleotides: TGTGCCAGCAGCCAGAGGGACAGGGGTAACGATGAGCAGTTCTTC.

V is TRBV28 and J is TRBJ2-3; 10 nucleotides align to TRBD2. The germline V gene has CDR1 MDHEN and CDR2 SYDVKM. The CDR3 has 15 amino acids. Trimming cost V 2 bases and J 6 bases; bases outside gene matches: 5. The CDR3 coding sequence is TGTGCCAGCAGTTTAGGGACTAGCGACACCGATACGCAGTATTTT. Translation gives CASSLGTSDTDTQYF.

This clonotype was picked up many times. The chain recombines TRBV20-1 with TRBJ2-5, with TRBD2 matching over 9 bases. The CDR3 extends over 16 amino acids. Germline CDR1 reads DFQATT; CDR2 reads SNEGSKA (reference sequence). V dropped 4 bases and J dropped 4; count of bases not matched to a gene: 13. The CDR3 sequence: CSAKRAGGFVRETQYF. CDR3 coding DNA: TGCAGTGCTAAAAGGGCGGGAGGGTTTGTTCGAGAGACCCAGTACTTC.

V usage is TRBV7-8 and J usage is TRBJ1-1; TRBD1 might be the D (6 bases). V lost 4 bases and J lost 1, with 13 bases in between. The germline CDR1 and CDR2 sequences are SGHVS and FQNEAQ. The CDR3 consists of 15 residues. CDR3 loop: CASSSPTGSNTEAFF. CDR3 nucleotide sequence: TGTGCCAGCAGCTCCCCGACAGGATCGAACACTGAAGCTTTCTTT.

The table lists this clonotype with a few counts. This chain connects TRBV10-3 to TRBJ2-5, with D possibly being TRBD2 (5 bases). Looked up from germline, CDR1 is ENHRY and CDR2 is SYGVKD. Trimming pared 10 bases from V and 7 bases from J, leaving 13 bases between. The CDR3 contains 11 residues. This CDR3 is CATLGSGTQYF. The CDR3 DNA sequence: TGTGCCACCCTGGGGAGCGGGACCCAGTACTTC.

This clonotype came up many times. The chain is built from TRBV5-1 and TRBJ2-3; TRBD2 matches at 10 bases. CDR1 and CDR2 from the germline V gene are SGHRS and YFSETQ. With 3 bases clipped from V and 1 base from J, the junction kept 2 bases outside the gene matches. There are 15 residues in the CDR3. The CDR3 nucleotides read TGCGCCAGCAGCTACGGGACTAGCGGCACAGATACGCAGTATTTT. This sequence encodes CASSYGTSGTDTQYF.

In this sample, this clonotype turned up many times. The V gene is TRBV3-1, the J gene TRBJ1-1; D remains ambiguous. CDR3 length equals 12 residues. V was trimmed by 8 bases and J by 6 bases, leaving 13 bases between them. Per germline, CDR1 LGHDT and CDR2 YNNKEL (reference sequence). In DNA, the CDR3 is TGTGCCAGCCGATCGGACCTTGCTGAAGCTTTCTTT. Translation: CASRSDLAEAFF.

This clonotype was seen a handful of times. V and J are TRBV10-3 and TRBJ1-2; D is unresolved. The V end was cut by 0 bases, the J end by 8 bases, with 13 bases between. Germline CDR1 reads ENHRY; CDR2 reads SYGVKD. The CDR3 has 14 amino acids. Here the CDR3 reads CAISESGSVEGYTF. In nucleotides, the CDR3 is TGTGCCATCAGTGAGTCGGGGTCCGTCGAGGGCTACACCTTC.

This clonotype was found many times. The chain combines TRBV20-1 with TRBJ2-1; 14 bases align to TRBD2. The CDR3 runs 18 residues. J was trimmed by 0 bases and V by 5 bases; bases with no gene match: 9. Germline lookup yields CDR1 DFQATT and CDR2 SNEGSKA (reference sequence). In DNA, the CDR3 is TGCAGTGCTCACCGGACTAGCGGGAGGACACTCTCCTACAATGAGCAGTTCTTC. Its translation: CSAHRTSGRTLSYNEQFF.

V usage is TRBV9 and J usage is TRBJ1-3; D perhaps matches TRBD1 (5 bases). Germline V gene lookup returns CDR1 SGDLS and CDR2 YYNGEE. This CDR3 spans 15 amino acids. V was clipped by 3 bases and J by 4 bases, with 14 bases between them. As DNA, the CDR3 is TGTGCCAGCAGCGCTGGGGCCCTCCCAGGAAACACCATATATTTT. Encoded protein: CASSAGALPGNTIYF.

This clonotype was counted ten times or more. V is TRBV12-3 or TRBV12-4 and J is TRBJ2-5; TRBD2 agrees at 14 bases. CDR3 size: 16 residues. J lost 3 bases, V lost 5 bases, and 5 bases had no gene match. The CDR3, as DNA: TGTGCCAGCAGTCCAAGACTAGCGGGAGGGAAAGAGACCCAGTACTTC. Translating it yields CASSPRLAGGKETQYF.

This clonotype was seen a handful of times. The junction departs from the called germline gene at one end, perhaps through a read error. The chain has TRBV5-1 and TRBJ2-7, with 7 nucleotides matching TRBD1. The CDR3 length is 15 residues. CDR1 is SGHRS and CDR2 is YFSETQ in the germline V gene. CDR3 nucleotides: TGTGCCAGCAGCGTCTTCGACAGGGTGGACTACGAGCAGTACTTC. Residues: CASSVFDRVDYEQYF.

This chain connects TRBV14 to TRBJ2-7; 8 nucleotides agree with TRBD1. The V gene's germline CDR1 is SGHDN and CDR2 FVKESK. CDR3 length: 16 residues. Trimming at V came to 4 bases and at J to 1 base, leaving 9 bases not matched to a gene. The CDR3 nucleotides are TGTGCCAGCAGCCCCCTGCAGGGGGCAAAGTCCTACGAGCAGTACTTC. Its translation: CASSPLQGAKSYEQYF.

This clonotype was recorded many times. The CDR3 region has the DNA TGCGCCAGCAGCCTGGTGGAGGGGCGAGGTCAGCCCCAGCATTTT. This codes for CASSLVEGRGQPQHF. The chain recombines TRBV4-1 with TRBJ1-5; possibly TRBD1 for D (5 bases). CDR3 length equals 15 residues. The V end was cut by 4 bases, the J end by 6 bases, with 16 bases between. The germline CDR1 and CDR2 sequences are MGHRA and YSYEKL.

The table lists this clonotype with a few counts. The chain carries TRBV7-3 and TRBJ2-1, with a tentative D call TRBD1 (6 bases). Trimming pared 1 base from V and 5 bases from J, leaving 12 bases between. Germline V gives CDR1 SGHTA, CDR2 FQGTGA. The CDR3 length is 15 residues. The CDR3 DNA reads TGTGCCAGCAGCTTAAAGGGGGAGCGGCACAATGAGCAGTTCTTC. The encoded protein is CASSLKGERHNEQFF.

This clonotype has only a few counts. The V and J genes are TRBV7-9 and TRBJ2-1; 12 positions match TRBD2. The CDR3 contains 19 residues. Germline-derived CDR1 and CDR2 are SEHNR and FQNEAQ (reference sequence). V was pared by 3 bases and J by 7 bases, with 16 bases of the junction left unmatched. As DNA, the CDR3 is TGTGCCAGCAGCTTTACTCCGGCCCGACTAGCGGGAGAACTTAATGAGCAGTTCTTC. It is translated as CASSFTPARLAGELNEQFF.

The chain employs TRBV4-2 and TRBJ2-7; tentative D call: TRBD1 (6 bases). Germline values: CDR1 LGHNA, CDR2 YNFKEQ. V lost 1 base, J lost 0 bases, and 7 bases lay in between. The CDR3 contains 14 residues. The CDR3 spells CASSQGTDSYEQYF. CDR3 sequence (DNA): TGTGCCAGCAGCCAAGGGACAGACTCCTACGAGCAGTACTTC.

In this sample, this clonotype turned up a few times. The rearrangement joins TRBV20-1 to TRBJ2-6, with no clear D. V shed 4 bases and J shed 0 bases, with 7 bases lying between them. The CDR3 contains 14 residues. Germline values: CDR1 DFQATT, CDR2 SNEGSKA (reference sequence). The CDR3: CSAITPSGANVLTF. CDR3 DNA sequence: TGCAGTGCTATTACACCCTCTGGGGCCAACGTCCTGACTTTC.

This clonotype was counted many times. The chain couples TRBV12-3 or TRBV12-4 to TRBJ2-2; a weak D match, TRBD1 (5 bases). This CDR3 has 15 residues. V lost 5 bases and J lost 8, with 18 bases in between. This CDR3 reads CASSPRTLRGGELFF. The CDR3 DNA reads TGTGCCAGCAGTCCCCGGACACTCCGCGGAGGGGAGCTGTTTTTT.

The genes are TRBV3-1 and TRBJ2-5, with 7 bases matching TRBD1. CDR3 length: 14 residues. Losses at the gene ends were 3 bases for V and 5 bases for J; bases not matched to a gene: 6. Per the germline V gene, CDR1 is LGHDT and CDR2 is YNNKEL (reference sequence). The CDR3 nucleotides read TGTGCCAGCAGCCAGGACAGGTCTCGGGAGACCCAGTACTTC. Translation gives CASSQDRSRETQYF.

The gene calls are TRBV19 and TRBJ2-2, with 7 bases fitting TRBD2. Germline values: CDR1 LNHDA, CDR2 SQIVND (reference sequence). The length of the CDR3 is 15 residues. Losses at the gene ends were 2 bases for V and 4 bases for J; bases not matched to a gene: 4. In DNA, the CDR3 is TGTGCCAGTAGTATAAGGACTAGGGCCACCGGGGAGCTGTTTTTT. It codes for CASSIRTRATGELFF.